The 2 T cell receptor beta chains below were found in one sample sequenced in a study of Graves' ophthalmopathy and Graves' hyperthyroidism. Amplification from RNA transcripts yielded the TCR beta CDR3 regions. Second-round multiplex PCR came after first-round RT-PCR with HTBI primers. MiXCR, run by TCRdb on the multiplex PCR reads, gives a single entry per CDR3 protein. The profile shows about 600,000 distinct CDR3 sequences, 39% of them singletons. Specimen: peripheral blood or thyroid tissue (not recorded which). All receptors come from an adult man with Graves' hyperthyroidism.

About this clonotype itself: This may be a read error, as it is one base from a much larger clone. The chain employs TRBV19 and TRBJ2-7, with 8 nucleotides matching TRBD2. Germline values: CDR1 LNHDA, CDR2 SQIVND (reference sequence). The CDR3 sequence is 15 residues long. DNA for the CDR3: TGTGCCAGTGGTATAGATGGGACTAGCTCCTACGAGCAGTACTTC. Amino acids: CASGIDGTSSYEQYF.

This rearrangement joins TRBV2 to TRBJ1-2, with a possible D match to TRBD1 (6 bases). The CDR3 consists of 13 residues. Germline CDR1 SNHLY, CDR2 FYNNEI. V gave up 5 bases and J gave up 12 bases, with 19 bases separating them. The CDR3: CASSSEQGSGNTF. CDR3 DNA sequence: TGTGCCAGCAGTTCGGAGCAGGGGTCTGGAAACACCTTC.